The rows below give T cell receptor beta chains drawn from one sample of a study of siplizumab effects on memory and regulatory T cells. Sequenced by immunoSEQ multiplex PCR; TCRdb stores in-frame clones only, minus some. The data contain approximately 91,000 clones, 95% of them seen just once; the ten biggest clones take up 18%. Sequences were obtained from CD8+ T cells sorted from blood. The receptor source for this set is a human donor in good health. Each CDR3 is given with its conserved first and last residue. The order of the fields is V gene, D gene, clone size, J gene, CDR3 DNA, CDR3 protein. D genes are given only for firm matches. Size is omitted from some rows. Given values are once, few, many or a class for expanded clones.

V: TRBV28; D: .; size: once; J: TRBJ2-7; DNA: TGTGCCAGCAGTTTAGCGGGGTCCTTCTACGAGCAGTACTTC; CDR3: CASSLAGSFYEQYF
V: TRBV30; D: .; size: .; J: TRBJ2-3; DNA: TGTGCCGGAAACTCACGGGCAAGGACTAGCACAGATACGCAGTATTTT; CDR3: CAGNSRARTSTDTQYF
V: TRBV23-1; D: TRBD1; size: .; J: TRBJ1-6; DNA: TGCGCCAGCAGTCAAGGGACAGGGGATTCACCCCTCCACTTT; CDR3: CASSQGTGDSPLHF
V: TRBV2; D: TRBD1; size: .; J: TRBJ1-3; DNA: TGTGCCAGCAGCAACTACTTTGGGACAGGCACCTCTGGAAACACCATATATTTT; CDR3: CASSNYFGTGTSGNTIYF
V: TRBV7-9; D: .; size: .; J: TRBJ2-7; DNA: TGTGCCAGCAGCTTGGCAGACGAGCAGTACTTC; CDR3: CASSLADEQYF
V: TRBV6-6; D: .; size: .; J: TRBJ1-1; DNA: TGTGCCAGCAGTTACTCCCCAGGAATGAACACTGAAGCTTTCTTT; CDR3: CASSYSPGMNTEAFF
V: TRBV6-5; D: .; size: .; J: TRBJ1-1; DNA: TGTGCCAGCAGCTCCATTCTTCTAAACACTGAAGCTTTCTTT; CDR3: CASSSILLNTEAFF
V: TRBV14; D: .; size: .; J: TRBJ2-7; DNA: TGTGCCAGCAGCCAATGGGACGGATTTTACGAGCAGTACTTC; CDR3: CASSQWDGFYEQYF
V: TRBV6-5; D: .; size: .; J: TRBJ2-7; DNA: TGTGCCAGCAGTGCCTCAGGGAGAGGGACCTACGAGCAGTACTTC; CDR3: CASSASGRGTYEQYF
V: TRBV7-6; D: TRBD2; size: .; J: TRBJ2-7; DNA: TGTGCCAGCAGCTTAGTGAGTGCGGGACTAGAGTCCTACGAGCAGTACTTC; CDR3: CASSLVSAGLESYEQYF
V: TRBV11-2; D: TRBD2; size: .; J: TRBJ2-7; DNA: TGTGCCAGCAGCCTAAACGAAGCGGGAGGCTACGAGCAGTACTTC; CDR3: CASSLNEAGGYEQYF
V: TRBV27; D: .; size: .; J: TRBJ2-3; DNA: TGTGCCAGCAGTCAAAGACAGGAGAGCACAGATACGCAGTATTTT; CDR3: CASSQRQESTDTQYF
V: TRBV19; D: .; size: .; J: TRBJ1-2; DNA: TGTGCCAGTAGTATAGCTTCTCAAAGTCCTGGCTACACCTTC; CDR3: CASSIASQSPGYTF
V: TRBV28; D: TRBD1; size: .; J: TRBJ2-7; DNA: TGTGCCAGCAGTTTTCCAGGGGGCGAGCAGTACTTC; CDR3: CASSFPGGEQYF
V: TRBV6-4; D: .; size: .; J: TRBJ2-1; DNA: TGTGCCAGCAGCGAGACCCCCTCCTCCTACAATGAGCAGTTCTTC; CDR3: CASSETPSSYNEQFF
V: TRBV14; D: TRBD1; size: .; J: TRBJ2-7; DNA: TGTGCCAGCAGCCCCGGGACAGGGACCTACGAGCAGTACTTC; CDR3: CASSPGTGTYEQYF
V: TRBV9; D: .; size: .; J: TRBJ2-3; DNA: TGTGCCAGCAGCGTAGCTGCGGGACACACAGATACGCAGTATTTT; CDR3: CASSVAAGHTDTQYF
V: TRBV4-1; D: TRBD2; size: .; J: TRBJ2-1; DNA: TGCGCCAGCAGCCAAGGTCTAGCGGGCACCCCCGGGCAGTTCTTC; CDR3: CASSQGLAGTPGQFF
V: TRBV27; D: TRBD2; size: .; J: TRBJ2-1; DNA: TGTGCCAGCAGTTTCTCGACTAGCAACAATGAGCAGTTCTTC; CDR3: CASSFSTSNNEQFF
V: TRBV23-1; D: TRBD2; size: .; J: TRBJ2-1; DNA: TGCGCCAGCCAGGGGACTAGCGGGAGTTTTGGGTACAATGAGCAGTTCTTC; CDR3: CASQGTSGSFGYNEQFF
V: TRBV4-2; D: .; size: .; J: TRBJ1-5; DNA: TGTGCCAGCAGCCCAACAGACGGTCAGCCCCAGCATTTT; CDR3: CASSPTDGQPQHF
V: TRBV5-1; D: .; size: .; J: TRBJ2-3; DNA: TGCGCCAGCGTCCCACAGGGACTCGGGCCAGATACGCAGTATTTT; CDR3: CASVPQGLGPDTQYF
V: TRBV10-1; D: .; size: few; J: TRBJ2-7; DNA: TGCGCCAGGGACCGGGACCTAGCCTACGAGCAGTACTTC; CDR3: CARDRDLAYEQYF
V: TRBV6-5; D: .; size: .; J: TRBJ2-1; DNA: TGTGCCAGCAGTTACTCGAGCAGGGGTAATGAGCAGTTCTTC; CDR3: CASSYSSRGNEQFF
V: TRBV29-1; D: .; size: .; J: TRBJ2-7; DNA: TGCAGCGTTGAAGATACCGGGATCTCCTACGAGCAGTACTTC; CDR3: CSVEDTGISYEQYF
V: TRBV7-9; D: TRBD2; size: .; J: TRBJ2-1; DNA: TGTGCCAGCAGCTCCCGGACTAGCGGGAGCTCGATCAATGAGCAGTTCTTC; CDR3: CASSSRTSGSSINEQFF
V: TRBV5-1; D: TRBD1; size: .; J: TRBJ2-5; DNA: TGCGCCAGCAGCCTGCAGATGGGGGACAGGGGAGAGACCCAGTACTTC; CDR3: CASSLQMGDRGETQYF
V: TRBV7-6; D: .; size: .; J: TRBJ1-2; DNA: TGTGCCAGCAGCCCGCAGGGGAGGGGGTTCTATGGCTACACCTTC; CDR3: CASSPQGRGFYGYTF
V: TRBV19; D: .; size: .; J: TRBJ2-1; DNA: TGTGCCAGTAGCTTAACGGGGTATACCTACAATGAGCAGTTCTTC; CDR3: CASSLTGYTYNEQFF
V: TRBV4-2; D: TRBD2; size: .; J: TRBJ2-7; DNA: TGTGCCAGCAGCCACGGGACTAGCGGCCCGATCACCTACGAGCAGTACTTC; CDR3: CASSHGTSGPITYEQYF
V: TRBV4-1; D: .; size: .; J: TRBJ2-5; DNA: TGCGCCAGCAGCCAAATTATGGGGGGCCAAGAGACCCAGTACTTC; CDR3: CASSQIMGGQETQYF
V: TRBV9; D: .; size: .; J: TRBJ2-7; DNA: TGTGCCAGCAGCGTTTCGGGTCTCTCCTACGAGCAGTACTTC; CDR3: CASSVSGLSYEQYF
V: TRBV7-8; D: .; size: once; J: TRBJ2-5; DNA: TGTGCCAGCAGCCTAATGGAGGGGGGTCGAGAGACCCAGTACTTC; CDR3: CASSLMEGGRETQYF
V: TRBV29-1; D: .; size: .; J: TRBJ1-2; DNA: TGCAGCGCCGCGGACTCCTACTTAGGCTACACCTTC; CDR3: CSAADSYLGYTF
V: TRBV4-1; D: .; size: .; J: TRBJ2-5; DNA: TGCGCCAGCAGCCAAGATCCGGGGGAGACCCAGTACTTC; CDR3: CASSQDPGETQYF
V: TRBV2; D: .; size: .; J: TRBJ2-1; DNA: TGTGCCAGCGCAGCGGCACTCTCCTACAATGAGCAGTTCTTC; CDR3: CASAAALSYNEQFF
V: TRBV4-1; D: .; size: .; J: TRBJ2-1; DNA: TGCGCCAGCAGCCAAGCATCGACGGACGAGCGGTTCTTC; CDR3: CASSQASTDERFF
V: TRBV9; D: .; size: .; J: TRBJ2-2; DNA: TGTGCCAGCAGCGTAGTAGAGAACACCGGGGAGCTGTTTTTT; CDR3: CASSVVENTGELFF
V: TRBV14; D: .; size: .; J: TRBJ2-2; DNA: TGTGCCAGCAGCCAAGACAGAAACACCGGGGAGCTGTTTTTT; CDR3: CASSQDRNTGELFF
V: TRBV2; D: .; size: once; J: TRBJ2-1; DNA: TGTGCCAGCAGTGACAGGAGCTCCTACAATGAGCAGTTCTTC; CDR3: CASSDRSSYNEQFF
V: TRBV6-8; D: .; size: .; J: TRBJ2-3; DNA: TGTGCCAGCGCCACAGATACGCAGTATTTT; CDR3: CASATDTQYF
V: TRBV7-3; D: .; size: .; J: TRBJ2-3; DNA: TGTGCCAGCAGCTCCCCATGGGGTGGGCTTCGCGGCACAGATACGCAGTATTTT; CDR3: CASSSPWGGLRGTDTQYF
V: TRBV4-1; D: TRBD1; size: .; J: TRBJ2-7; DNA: TGCGCCAGCAGCCGAATACGGGACAGCTCCTACGAGCAGTACTTC; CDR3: CASSRIRDSSYEQYF
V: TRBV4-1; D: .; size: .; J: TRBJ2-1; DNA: TGCGCCAGCAGCCCAGGGTACAATGAGCAGTTCTTC; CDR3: CASSPGYNEQFF
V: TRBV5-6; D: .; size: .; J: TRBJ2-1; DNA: TGTGCCAGCAGCTTTCAACCCGACTTTTACAATGAGCAGTTCTTC; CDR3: CASSFQPDFYNEQFF
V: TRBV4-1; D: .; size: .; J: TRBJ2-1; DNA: TGCGCCAGCAGCCAAGATCTAACAGGGAGCTCCTACAATGAGCAGTTCTTC; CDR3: CASSQDLTGSSYNEQFF
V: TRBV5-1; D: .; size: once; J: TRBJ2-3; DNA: TGCGCCACCATAATCACAGATACGCAGTATTTT; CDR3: CATIITDTQYF
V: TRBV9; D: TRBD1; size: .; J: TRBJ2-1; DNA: TGTGCCAGCAGCGGGGGACAGGGCTTCAATGAGCAGTTCTTC; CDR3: CASSGGQGFNEQFF
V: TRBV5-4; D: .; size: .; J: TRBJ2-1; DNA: TGTGCCAGCAGCCCCGGACTGGATGAGCAGTTCTTC; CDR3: CASSPGLDEQFF
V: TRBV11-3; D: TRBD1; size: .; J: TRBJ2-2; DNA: TGTGCCAGCAGCCCCCGGACAGGGGGGACCGGGGAGCTGTTTTTT; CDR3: CASSPRTGGTGELFF
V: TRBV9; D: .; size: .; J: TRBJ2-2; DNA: TGTGCCAGCAGCGTAGAGGTTGGAACCGGGGAGCTGTTTTTT; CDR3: CASSVEVGTGELFF
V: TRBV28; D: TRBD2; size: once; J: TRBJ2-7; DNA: TGTGCCAGCAGTTTTGGGGAGCGGGAGCACGAGCAGTACTTC; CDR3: CASSFGEREHEQYF
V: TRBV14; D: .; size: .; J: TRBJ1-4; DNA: TGTGCCAGCAGCCAAGAGGGGCCAGGGGAGGGTGAAAAACTGTTTTTT; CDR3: CASSQEGPGEGEKLFF
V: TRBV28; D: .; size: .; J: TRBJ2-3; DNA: TGTGCCAGCAGTTCCCCGATTCGAAGCACAGATACGCAGTATTTT; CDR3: CASSSPIRSTDTQYF
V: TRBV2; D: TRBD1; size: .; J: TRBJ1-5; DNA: TGTGCCAGCAGCGTGTCCGGGACAGGAGCTAATCAGCCCCAGCATTTT; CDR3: CASSVSGTGANQPQHF
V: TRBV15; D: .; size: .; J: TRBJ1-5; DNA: TGTGCCACCGCGCGCGGGCAGAATAGCAATCAGCCCCAGCATTTT; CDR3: CATARGQNSNQPQHF
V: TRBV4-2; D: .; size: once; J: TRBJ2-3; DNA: TGTGCCAGCAGCCAAGGTCTTCAACACACAGATACGCAGTATTTT; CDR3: CASSQGLQHTDTQYF